This paragraph reports one T cell receptor (beta chain). This sample is part of a study of CD8 T cells in Susac syndrome. An amount of RNA that ranged from about 0.45 to 1 ug was reverse transcribed with random hexamers. TCR beta CDR3 was amplified by immunoSEQ covering 54 Vbeta and 13 Jbeta. TCRdb itself ran the immunoSEQ multiplex PCR reads through MiXCR, one entry per CDR3 protein. This sample has some 300,000 distinct CDR3 sequences, with 70% to 90% found just once. Germline CDR1 MRHNA, CDR2 SNTAGT. Trimming cost V 3 bases and J 5 bases; bases outside gene matches: 6. The CDR3 length is 15 residues. CD8+ and CD4+ blood T cells underwent TCR beta sequencing. Multiple sclerosis controls were treatment-naive patients with stable or active relapsing-remitting disease. Purification of the CD8+ and CD4+ T cells relied on negative isolation, and TEMRA cells underwent FACS enrichment.

V usage is TRBV6-4 and J usage is TRBJ2-1; 8 nucleotides align to TRBD1. Sequencing was performed on CD8+ T cells from PBMCs. The sequence derives from a human donor with multiple sclerosis. CDR3 DNA: TGTGCCAGCAGTGAGGGGGACAGGCACCACAATGAGCAGTTCTTC. Translated: CASSEGDRHHNEQFF.